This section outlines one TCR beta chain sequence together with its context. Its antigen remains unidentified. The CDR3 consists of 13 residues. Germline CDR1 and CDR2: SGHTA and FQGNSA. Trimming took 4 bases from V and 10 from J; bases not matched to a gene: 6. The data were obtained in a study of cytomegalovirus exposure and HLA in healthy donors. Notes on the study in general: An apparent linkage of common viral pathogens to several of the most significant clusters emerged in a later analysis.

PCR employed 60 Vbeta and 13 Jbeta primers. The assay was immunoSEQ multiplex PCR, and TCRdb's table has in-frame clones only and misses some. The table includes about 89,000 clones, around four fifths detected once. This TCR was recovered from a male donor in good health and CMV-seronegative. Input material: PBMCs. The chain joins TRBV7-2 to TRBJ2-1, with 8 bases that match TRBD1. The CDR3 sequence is CASSSQGADEQFF. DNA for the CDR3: TGTGCCAGCAGCTCGCAGGGGGCTGACGAGCAGTTCTTC.